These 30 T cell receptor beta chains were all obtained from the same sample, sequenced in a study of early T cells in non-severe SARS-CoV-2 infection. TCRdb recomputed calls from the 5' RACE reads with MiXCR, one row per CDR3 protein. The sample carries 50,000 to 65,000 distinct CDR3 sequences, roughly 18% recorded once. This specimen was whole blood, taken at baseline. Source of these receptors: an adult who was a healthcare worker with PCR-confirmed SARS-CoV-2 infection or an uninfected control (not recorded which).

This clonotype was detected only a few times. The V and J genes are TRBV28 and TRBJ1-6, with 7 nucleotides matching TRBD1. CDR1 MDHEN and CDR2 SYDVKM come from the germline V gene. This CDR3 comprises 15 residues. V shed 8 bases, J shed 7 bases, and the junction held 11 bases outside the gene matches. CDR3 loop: CASRLSGGMNSPLHF. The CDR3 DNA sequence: TGTGCCAGCCGGCTTTCAGGGGGAATGAATTCACCCCTCCACTTT.

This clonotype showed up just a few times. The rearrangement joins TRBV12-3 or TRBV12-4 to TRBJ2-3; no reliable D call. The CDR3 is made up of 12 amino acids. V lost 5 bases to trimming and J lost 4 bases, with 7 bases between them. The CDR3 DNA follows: TGTGCCAGCAGTGCGAGTCCAGATACGCAGTATTTT. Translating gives CASSASPDTQYF.

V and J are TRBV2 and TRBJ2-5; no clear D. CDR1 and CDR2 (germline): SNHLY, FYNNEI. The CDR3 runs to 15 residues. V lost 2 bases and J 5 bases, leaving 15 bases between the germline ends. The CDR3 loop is CASSEFVSDFETQYF. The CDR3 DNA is TGTGCCAGCAGTGAATTTGTCTCCGATTTTGAGACCCAGTACTTC. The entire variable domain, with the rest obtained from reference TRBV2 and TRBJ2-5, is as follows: EPEVTQTPSHQVTQMGQEVILRCVPISNHLYFYWYRQILGQKVEFLVSFYNNEISEKSEIFDDQFSVERPDGSNFTLKIRSTKLEDSAMYFCASSEFVSDFETQYFGPGTRLLVL.

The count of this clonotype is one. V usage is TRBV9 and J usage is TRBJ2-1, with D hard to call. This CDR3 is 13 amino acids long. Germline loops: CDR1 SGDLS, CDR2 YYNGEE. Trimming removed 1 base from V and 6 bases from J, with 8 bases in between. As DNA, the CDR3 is TGTGCCAGCAGCGTAATTCCTACCAATGAGCAGTTCTTC. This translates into CASSVIPTNEQFF.

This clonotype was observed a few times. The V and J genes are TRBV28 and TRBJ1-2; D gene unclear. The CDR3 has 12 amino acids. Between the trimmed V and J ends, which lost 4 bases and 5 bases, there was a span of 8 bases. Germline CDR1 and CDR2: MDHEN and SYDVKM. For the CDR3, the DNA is TGTGCCAGCAGTTCAACGTCGTATGGCTACACCTTC. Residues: CASSSTSYGYTF.

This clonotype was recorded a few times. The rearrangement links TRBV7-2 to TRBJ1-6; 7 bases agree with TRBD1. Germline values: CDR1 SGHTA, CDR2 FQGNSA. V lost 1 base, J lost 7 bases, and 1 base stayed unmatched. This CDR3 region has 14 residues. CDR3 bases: TGTGCCAGCAGCTTAGGGGACAGAAATTCACCCCTCCACTTT. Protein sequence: CASSLGDRNSPLHF.

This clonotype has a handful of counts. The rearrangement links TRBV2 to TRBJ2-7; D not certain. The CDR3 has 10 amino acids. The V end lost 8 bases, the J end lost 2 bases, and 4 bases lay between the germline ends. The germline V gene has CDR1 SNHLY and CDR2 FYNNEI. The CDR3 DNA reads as TGTGCCAGCGGCACCTACGAGCAGTACTTC. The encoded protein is CASGTYEQYF.

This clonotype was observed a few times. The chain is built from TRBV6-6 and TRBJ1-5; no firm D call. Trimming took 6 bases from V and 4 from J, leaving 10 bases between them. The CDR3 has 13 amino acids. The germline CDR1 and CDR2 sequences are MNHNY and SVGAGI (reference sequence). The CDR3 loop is CASRSGGNQPQHF. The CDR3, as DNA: TGTGCCAGCAGATCGGGCGGGAATCAGCCCCAGCATTTT.

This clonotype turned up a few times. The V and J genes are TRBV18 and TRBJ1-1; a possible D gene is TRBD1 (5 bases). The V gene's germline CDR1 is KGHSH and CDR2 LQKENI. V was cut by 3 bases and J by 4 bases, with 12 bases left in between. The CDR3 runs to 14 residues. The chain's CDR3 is CASSPRGRSTEAFF. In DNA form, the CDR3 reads TGTGCCAGCTCACCGCGGGGACGAAGCACTGAAGCTTTCTTT.

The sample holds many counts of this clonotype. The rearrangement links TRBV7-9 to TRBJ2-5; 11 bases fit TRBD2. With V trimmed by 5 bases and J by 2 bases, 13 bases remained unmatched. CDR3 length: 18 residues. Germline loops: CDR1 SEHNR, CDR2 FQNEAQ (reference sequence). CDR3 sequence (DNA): TGTGCCAGCAGCCCAGCCCCCCTAGCGGGGGGCACTCAAGAGACCCAGTACTTC. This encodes CASSPAPLAGGTQETQYF.

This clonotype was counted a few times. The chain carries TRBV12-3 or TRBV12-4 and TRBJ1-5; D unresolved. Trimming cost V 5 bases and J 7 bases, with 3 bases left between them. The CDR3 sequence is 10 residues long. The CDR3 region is CASSPQPQHF. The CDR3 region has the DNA TGTGCCAGCAGTCCCCAGCCCCAGCATTTT.

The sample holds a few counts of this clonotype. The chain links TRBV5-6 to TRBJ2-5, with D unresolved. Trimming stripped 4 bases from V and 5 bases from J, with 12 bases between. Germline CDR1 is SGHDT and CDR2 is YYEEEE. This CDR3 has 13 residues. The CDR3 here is CASSRLGWETQYF. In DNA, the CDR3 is TGTGCCAGCAGCCGACTCGGGTGGGAGACCCAGTACTTC.

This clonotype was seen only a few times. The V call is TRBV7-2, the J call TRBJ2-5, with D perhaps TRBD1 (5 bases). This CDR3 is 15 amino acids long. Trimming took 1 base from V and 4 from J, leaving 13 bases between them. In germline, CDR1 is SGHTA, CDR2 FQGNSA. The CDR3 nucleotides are TGTGCCAGCAGCTTAGGTGTAGGGGCACGAGAGACCCAGTACTTC. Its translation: CASSLGVGARETQYF.

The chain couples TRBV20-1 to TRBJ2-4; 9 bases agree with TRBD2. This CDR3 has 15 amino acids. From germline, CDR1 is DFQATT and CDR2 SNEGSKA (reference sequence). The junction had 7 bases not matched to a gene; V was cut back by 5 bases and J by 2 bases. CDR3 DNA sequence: TGCAGTGCTGGCGCGCTAGCGGGGACCAAAAACATTCAGTACTTC. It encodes CSAGALAGTKNIQYF.

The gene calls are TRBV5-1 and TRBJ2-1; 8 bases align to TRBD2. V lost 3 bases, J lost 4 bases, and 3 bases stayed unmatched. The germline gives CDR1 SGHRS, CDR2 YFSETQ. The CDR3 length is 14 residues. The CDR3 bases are TGCGCCAGCAGCTCTAGCGGGCCGTACAATGAGCAGTTCTTC. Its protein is CASSSSGPYNEQFF.

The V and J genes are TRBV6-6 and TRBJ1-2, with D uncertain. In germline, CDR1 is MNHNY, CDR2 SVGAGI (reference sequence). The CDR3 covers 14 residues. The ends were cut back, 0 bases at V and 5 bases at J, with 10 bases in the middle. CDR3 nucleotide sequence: TGTGCCAGCAGTTACTCCGGGGAATCTTATGGCTACACCTTC. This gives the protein CASSYSGESYGYTF.

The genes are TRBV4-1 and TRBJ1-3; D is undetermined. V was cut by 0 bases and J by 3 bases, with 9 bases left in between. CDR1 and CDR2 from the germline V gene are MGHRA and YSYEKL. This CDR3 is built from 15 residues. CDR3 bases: TGCGCCAGCAGCCAAGACTGGGGAGTTGGAAACACCATATATTTT. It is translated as CASSQDWGVGNTIYF.

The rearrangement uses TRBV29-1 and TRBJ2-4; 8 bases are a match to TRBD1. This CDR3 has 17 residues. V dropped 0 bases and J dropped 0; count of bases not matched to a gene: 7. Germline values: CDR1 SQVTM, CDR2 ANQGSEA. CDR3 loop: CSVEDQGAAGAKNIQYF. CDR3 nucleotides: TGCAGCGTTGAAGATCAGGGGGCAGCCGGAGCCAAAAACATTCAGTACTTC.

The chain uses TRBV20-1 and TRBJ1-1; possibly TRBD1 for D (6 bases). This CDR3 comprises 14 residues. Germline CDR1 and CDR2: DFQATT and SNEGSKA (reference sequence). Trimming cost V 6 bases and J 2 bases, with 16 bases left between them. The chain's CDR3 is CSANMQGRNTEAFF. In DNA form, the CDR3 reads TGCAGTGCAAATATGCAGGGGAGAAACACTGAAGCTTTCTTT.

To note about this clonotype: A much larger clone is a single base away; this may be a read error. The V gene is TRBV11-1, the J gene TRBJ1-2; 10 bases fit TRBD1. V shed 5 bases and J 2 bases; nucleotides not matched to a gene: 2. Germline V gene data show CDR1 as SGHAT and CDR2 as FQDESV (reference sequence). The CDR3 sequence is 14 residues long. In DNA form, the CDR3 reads TGTGCCAGCAGCGCGGGACAGGGGAACTATGGCTACACCTTC. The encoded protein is CASSAGQGNYGYTF.

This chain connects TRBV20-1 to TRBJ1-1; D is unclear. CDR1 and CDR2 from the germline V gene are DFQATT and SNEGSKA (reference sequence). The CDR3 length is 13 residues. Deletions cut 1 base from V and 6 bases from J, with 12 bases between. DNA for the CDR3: TGCAGTGCTAGAGTGATCCATGGCGCTGAAGCTTTCTTT. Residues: CSARVIHGAEAFF.

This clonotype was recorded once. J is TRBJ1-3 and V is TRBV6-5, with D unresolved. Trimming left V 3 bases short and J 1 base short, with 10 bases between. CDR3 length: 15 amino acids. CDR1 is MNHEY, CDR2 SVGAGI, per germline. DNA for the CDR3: TGTGCCAGCAGTTATTCGTGGGGTTCTGGAAACACCATATATTTT. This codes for CASSYSWGSGNTIYF.

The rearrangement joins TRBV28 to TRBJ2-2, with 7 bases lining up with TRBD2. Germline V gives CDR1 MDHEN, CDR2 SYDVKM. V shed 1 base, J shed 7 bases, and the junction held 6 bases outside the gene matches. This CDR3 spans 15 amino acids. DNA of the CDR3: TGTGCCAGCAGTTTATTGAAGGGAGGGGACGGGGAGCTGTTTTTT. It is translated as CASSLLKGGDGELFF.

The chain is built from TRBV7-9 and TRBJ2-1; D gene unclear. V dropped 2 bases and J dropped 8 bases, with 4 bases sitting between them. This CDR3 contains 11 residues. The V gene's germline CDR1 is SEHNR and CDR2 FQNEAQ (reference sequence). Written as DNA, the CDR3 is TGTGCCAGCAGCTTAAGTCATGAGCAGTTCTTC. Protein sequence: CASSLSHEQFF.

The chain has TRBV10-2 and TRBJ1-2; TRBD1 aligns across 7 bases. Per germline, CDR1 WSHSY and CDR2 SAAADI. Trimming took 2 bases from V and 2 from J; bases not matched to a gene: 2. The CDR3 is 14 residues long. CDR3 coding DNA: TGCGCCAGCAGTGAGGGACAGGACAACTATGGCTACACCTTC. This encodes CASSEGQDNYGYTF.

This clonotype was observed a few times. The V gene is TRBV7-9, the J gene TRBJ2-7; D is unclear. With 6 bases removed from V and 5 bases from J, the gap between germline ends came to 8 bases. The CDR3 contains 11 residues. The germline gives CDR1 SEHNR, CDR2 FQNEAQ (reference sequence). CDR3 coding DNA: TGTGCCAGCAGTGTGGGGAACGAGCAGTACTTC. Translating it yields CASSVGNEQYF.

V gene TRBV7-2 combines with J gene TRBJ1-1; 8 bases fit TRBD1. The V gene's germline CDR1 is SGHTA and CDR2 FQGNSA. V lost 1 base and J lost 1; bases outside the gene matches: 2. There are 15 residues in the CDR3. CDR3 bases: TGTGCCAGCAGCTTAGGACAGGGGAAGAACACTGAAGCTTTCTTT. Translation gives CASSLGQGKNTEAFF. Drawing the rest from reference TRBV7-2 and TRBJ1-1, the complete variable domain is GAGVSQSPSNKVTEKGKDVELRCDPISGHTALYWYRQSLGQGLEFLIYFQGNSAPDKSGLPSDRFSAERTGGSVSTLTIQRTQQEDSAVYLCASSLGQGKNTEAFFGQGTRLTVV.

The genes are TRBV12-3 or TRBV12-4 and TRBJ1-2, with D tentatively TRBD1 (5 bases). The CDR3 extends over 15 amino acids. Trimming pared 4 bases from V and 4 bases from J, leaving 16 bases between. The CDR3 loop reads CASSSTTGGVYGYTF. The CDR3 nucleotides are TGTGCCAGCAGTTCAACTACTGGGGGGGTCTATGGCTACACCTTC.

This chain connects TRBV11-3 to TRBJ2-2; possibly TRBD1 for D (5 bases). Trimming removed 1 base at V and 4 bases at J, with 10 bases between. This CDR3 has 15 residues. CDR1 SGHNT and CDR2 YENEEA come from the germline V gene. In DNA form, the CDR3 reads TGTGCCAGCAGCTTAGGTCAGCAGGGCACCGGGGAGCTGTTTTTT. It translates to CASSLGQQGTGELFF.

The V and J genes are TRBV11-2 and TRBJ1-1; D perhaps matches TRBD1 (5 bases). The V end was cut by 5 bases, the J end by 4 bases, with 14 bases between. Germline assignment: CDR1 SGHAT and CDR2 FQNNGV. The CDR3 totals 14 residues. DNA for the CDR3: TGTGCCAGCAGCCCCCGGGCAGGGTCCACTGAAGCTTTCTTT. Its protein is CASSPRAGSTEAFF.